The 32 T cell receptor beta chains reported below all come from one sample, sequenced in a study of T cells in Graves' hyperthyroidism and ophthalmopathy. Authors of the study amplified TCR beta CDR3 regions from RNA transcripts. TCR CDR3 regions were first amplified by RT-PCR with HTBI primers. TCRdb processed the multiplex PCR reads anew with MiXCR; each CDR3 protein has one entry. This table holds about 420,000 distinct CDR3 sequences, around 13% found once. The sequencing sample was made of blood. These receptors were obtained from a woman younger than 35 with Graves' hyperthyroidism.

This clonotype was seen a few times. With a much larger clone just one base away, this may be a read error. The chain couples TRBV6-1 to TRBJ2-2; perhaps TRBD2 as D (5 bases). The CDR3 contains 12 residues. Trimming pared 6 bases from V and 4 bases from J, leaving 6 bases between. Germline CDR1 is MNHNS and CDR2 is SASEGT. The CDR3 bases are TGTGCCAGCAGACGGGGCACCGGGGAGCTGTTTTTT. This encodes CASRRGTGELFF.

The chain uses TRBV11-2 and TRBJ2-7; D is possibly TRBD2 (7 bases). The CDR3 runs 13 residues. Germline V gene data show CDR1 as SGHAT and CDR2 as FQNNGV. Trimming stripped 5 bases from V and 7 bases from J, with 15 bases between. CDR3 amino acids: CASSRRGAQEQYF. The CDR3 nucleotides are TGTGCCAGCAGCCGACGGGGGGCTCAGGAGCAGTACTTC.

This clonotype was seen more than once but under ten times. The chain links TRBV4-1 to TRBJ2-3; TRBD2 agrees at 7 bases. The V segment lost 0 bases and the J segment 4 bases; nucleotides outside the gene matches: 10. The CDR3 is made up of 17 amino acids. CDR1 and CDR2 from the germline V gene are MGHRA and YSYEKL. The CDR3 coding sequence is TGCGCCAGCAGCCAAGATAGTCGAGCGGGATTGGCAGATACGCAGTATTTT. It is translated as CASSQDSRAGLADTQYF.

This clonotype was observed at least ten times. V usage is TRBV11-2 and J usage is TRBJ2-5; possible D gene TRBD2, 6 bases. V lost 5 bases and J lost 3, with 13 bases in between. The CDR3 consists of 14 residues. Germline CDR1 SGHAT, CDR2 FQNNGV. CDR3 in DNA: TGTGCCAGCAGCCTAAGGGGAGGCAAAGAGACCCAGTACTTC. This translates into CASSLRGGKETQYF.

This clonotype was observed many times. This chain links TRBV16 with TRBJ2-3; 7 bases are a match to TRBD2. Trimming cost V 0 bases and J 3 bases; bases outside gene matches: 3. The CDR3 runs 15 residues. Germline V gene lookup returns CDR1 KGHSY and CDR2 FQNENV. The DNA for the CDR3 is TGTGCCAGCAGCCAATCGAACGGGAGGACAGATACGCAGTATTTT. Translated: CASSQSNGRTDTQYF.

This clonotype was detected ten times or more. V gene TRBV9 combines with J gene TRBJ2-1; D may correspond to TRBD1 or TRBD2 (6 bases each). Trimming pared 4 bases from V and 8 bases from J, leaving 13 bases between. There are 13 residues in the CDR3. From germline, CDR1 is SGDLS and CDR2 YYNGEE. CDR3 sequence reads: CASSPPEGDEQFF. The CDR3 DNA follows: TGTGCCAGCAGCCCACCGGAGGGGGATGAGCAGTTCTTC. Variable domain in full (rest from reference TRBV9 and TRBJ2-1): DSGVTQTPKHLITATGQRVTLRCSPRSGDLSVYWYQQSLDQGLQFLIQYYNGEERAKGNILERFSAQQFPDLHSELNLSSLELGDSALYFCASSPPEGDEQFFGPGTRLTVL.

This clonotype was seen at least ten times. This chain's CDR3 is CSARAAKGGNSPLHF. CDR3 sequence (DNA): TGCAGTGCTAGAGCCGCCAAGGGTGGAAATTCACCCCTCCACTTT. The chain joins TRBV20-1 to TRBJ1-6; no definite D call. The CDR3 runs to 15 residues. Trimming pared 1 base from V and 7 bases from J, leaving 14 bases between. CDR1 and CDR2 (germline): DFQATT, SNEGSKA (reference sequence).

Ten or more counts support this clonotype. V usage is TRBV11-2 and J usage is TRBJ2-7, with D perhaps given as TRBD1 or TRBD2 (6 bases each). The CDR3 extends over 15 amino acids. CDR1 SGHAT and CDR2 FQNNGV come from the germline V gene. The V gene lost 4 bases and the J gene lost 5 bases, with 18 bases spanning the gap. The CDR3 loop reads CASSSGVRGAHEQYF. The CDR3 bases are TGTGCCAGCAGCTCTGGGGTTAGGGGGGCCCACGAGCAGTACTTC.

In this sample, this clonotype turned up many times. CDR3 DNA: TGTGCCAGCAGATTGGGGTACACTGAAGCTTTCTTT. Encoded protein: CASRLGYTEAFF. The chain combines TRBV2 with TRBJ1-1; D is unclear. CDR1 and CDR2 (germline): SNHLY, FYNNEI. Trimming took off 6 bases at V and 3 bases at J, with 8 bases between the two ends. This CDR3 spans 12 amino acids.

This rearrangement joins TRBV5-1 to TRBJ2-5; possible D gene TRBD1, 6 bases. Germline V gene sequence: CDR1 SGHRS, CDR2 YFSETQ. Trimming pared 4 bases from V and 4 bases from J, leaving 17 bases between. This CDR3 is 15 amino acids long. The CDR3 nucleotides are TGCGCCAGCAGCCCAGAAACAGGGAATGGAGAGACCCAGTACTTC. Residues: CASSPETGNGETQYF.

This chain uses TRBV2 with TRBJ2-7; 12 bases align to TRBD2. Looked up from germline, CDR1 is SNHLY and CDR2 is FYNNEI. The CDR3 extends over 19 amino acids. V dropped 4 bases and J dropped 3; count of bases not matched to a gene: 16. CDR3 sequence (DNA): TGTGCCAGCAGTGGTTCACTAGCGGGAGGAAACTCCACTTTCTACGAGCAGTACTTC. Translation: CASSGSLAGGNSTFYEQYF.

The gene calls are TRBV2 and TRBJ2-1, with D possibly being TRBD2 (5 bases). V was shortened by 0 bases and J by 4 bases, with 10 bases between the two germline ends. The CDR3 runs 15 residues. Germline V gene sequence: CDR1 SNHLY, CDR2 FYNNEI. The DNA for the CDR3 is TGTGCCAGCAGTGAAGCATACGGGATGTACAATGAGCAGTTCTTC. As protein: CASSEAYGMYNEQFF.

The chain joins TRBV3-1 to TRBJ2-5; D unclear. The CDR3 extends over 18 amino acids. The V gene's germline CDR1 is LGHDT and CDR2 YNNKEL (reference sequence). Trimming left V 0 bases short and J 3 bases short, with 20 bases between. The CDR3 region is CASSQDFPSFPLKETQYF. CDR3 bases: TGTGCCAGCAGCCAAGATTTTCCCAGTTTTCCCCTCAAAGAGACCCAGTACTTC.

This clonotype was recorded many times. V usage is TRBV28 and J usage is TRBJ2-1, with D unresolved. The V end lost 0 bases, the J end lost 2 bases, and 11 bases lay between the germline ends. This CDR3 is built from 16 residues. In germline, CDR1 is MDHEN, CDR2 SYDVKM. The CDR3, as DNA: TGTGCCAGCAGTTTATGGGAAAGAGTACCCTACAATGAGCAGTTCTTC. This gives the protein CASSLWERVPYNEQFF.

This clonotype has a count of ten or more. The chain uses TRBV27 and TRBJ2-1; 9 bases are a match to TRBD2. V lost 6 bases and J lost 4; bases outside the gene matches: 7. The germline V gene encodes CDR1 MNHEY and CDR2 SMNVEV (reference sequence). The CDR3 extends over 15 amino acids. The DNA for the CDR3 is TGTGCCAGCAGCAGAGCGGGAGGAGGGTACAATGAGCAGTTCTTC. Translated, it gives CASSRAGGGYNEQFF.

The chain uses TRBV7-2 and TRBJ1-5, with a tentative D call TRBD1 (5 bases). The germline V gene has CDR1 SGHTA and CDR2 FQGNSA. The CDR3 length is 13 residues. V was shortened by 5 bases and J by 7 bases, with 12 bases between the two germline ends. The CDR3 nucleotides read TGTGCCAGCAGCCGGGGCGTTGGGCAGCCCCAGCATTTT. Translating gives CASSRGVGQPQHF.

There are many counts of this clonotype. The rearrangement joins TRBV12-3 or TRBV12-4 to TRBJ2-6; D is uncertain. The CDR3 runs to 14 residues. Trimming left V 6 bases short and J 0 bases short, with 6 bases between. Here the CDR3 reads CASSGNSGANVLTF. CDR3 sequence (DNA): TGTGCCAGCAGCGGTAACTCTGGGGCCAACGTCCTGACTTTC.

Ten or more counts support this clonotype. The chain is built from TRBV28 and TRBJ2-1, with D possibly being TRBD1 (6 bases). Trimming cost V 3 bases and J 5 bases, with 8 bases left between them. This CDR3 spans 13 amino acids. The germline V gene encodes CDR1 MDHEN and CDR2 SYDVKM. The CDR3 sequence is CASSLGHDNEQFF. The CDR3 coding sequence is TGTGCCAGCAGTTTGGGACACGACAATGAGCAGTTCTTC. Based on the CDR3 plus reference TRBV28 and TRBJ2-1, the full variable domain is DVKVTQSSRYLVKRTGEKVFLECVQDMDHENMFWYRQDPGLGLRLIYFSYDVKMKEKGDIPEGYSVSREKKERFSLILESASTNQTSMYLCASSLGHDNEQFFGPGTRLTVL.

This clonotype was found many times. V is TRBV6-1 and J is TRBJ1-1; D is uncertain. Trimming took off 3 bases at V and 11 bases at J, with 19 bases between the two ends. The CDR3 is made up of 14 amino acids. Germline V lookup: CDR1 MNHNS, CDR2 SASEGT. The CDR3 sequence: CASSEGPRSRIAFF. The CDR3 DNA is TGTGCCAGCAGTGAGGGTCCTCGTAGTCGGATCGCTTTCTTT.

This clonotype was recorded at least ten times. The chain employs TRBV27 and TRBJ2-7; D gene ambiguous. In germline, CDR1 is MNHEY, CDR2 SMNVEV (reference sequence). Trimming took 4 bases from V and 1 from J, leaving 5 bases between them. This CDR3 spans 12 amino acids. CDR3 region: CASSSTSYEQYF. The CDR3 DNA is TGTGCCAGCAGTTCGACGTCCTACGAGCAGTACTTC.

This clonotype has at least ten counts. V is TRBV12-3 or TRBV12-4 and J is TRBJ2-1; D gene ambiguous. The CDR3 consists of 15 residues. V was cut by 1 base and J by 3 bases, with 10 bases left in between. The CDR3 DNA sequence: TGTGCCAGCAGTTTAGGGGATCCAGTCTACAATGAGCAGTTCTTC. Translated: CASSLGDPVYNEQFF.

This clonotype came up many times. CDR3 sequence reads: CASSLLGTYEQYF. In DNA, the CDR3 is TGTGCCAGCAGCTTGCTGGGGACCTACGAGCAGTACTTC. The V and J genes are TRBV5-6 and TRBJ2-7, with D hard to call. The germline V and J ends were trimmed by 1 base and 2 bases, with 7 bases remaining between them. The CDR3 has 13 amino acids. CDR1 and CDR2 (germline): SGHDT, YYEEEE.

This clonotype was detected many times. The chain has TRBV6-5 and TRBJ2-5; no definite D call. The length of the CDR3 is 13 residues. Germline V CDR1 and CDR2: MNHEY, SVGAGI. V lost 0 bases and J lost 3, with 5 bases in between. The CDR3 sequence: CASSYSTEETQYF. The CDR3 DNA is TGTGCCAGCAGTTACTCGACGGAAGAGACCCAGTACTTC.

Concerning this clonotype: A read error may produce the germline difference seen at one junction end. The rearrangement uses TRBV5-1 and TRBJ2-2, with D perhaps TRBD2 (6 bases). This CDR3 comprises 16 residues. Germline CDR1 reads SGHRS; CDR2 reads YFSETQ. CDR3 coding DNA: TGCGCCAGCAGCTCCTTGGGGCGGGAAAGGACCGGGGGGCTGTTTTTT. It encodes CASSSLGRERTGGLFF.

Ten or more counts support this clonotype. The V gene is TRBV13, the J gene TRBJ2-5; 11 nucleotides agree with TRBD2. The V and J ends lost 3 bases and 2 bases, in that order; junction bases with no gene match: 5. Looked up from germline, CDR1 is PRHDT and CDR2 is FYEKMQ (reference sequence). The CDR3 runs to 16 residues. CDR3 DNA sequence: TGTGCCAGCAGCTTCGGACTAGCGGGTGATCAAGAGACCCAGTACTTC. Translated: CASSFGLAGDQETQYF.

This clonotype was seen repeatedly, ten times or more. The chain combines TRBV12-3 or TRBV12-4 with TRBJ1-3; TRBD1 matches 9 bases. Unmatched junction bases numbered 9, after V lost 6 bases and J lost 6 bases. The CDR3 is 15 amino acids. DNA of the CDR3: TGTGCCAGCAGGGTCGGGACAGGGACGTTAAACACCATATATTTT. It yields the protein CASRVGTGTLNTIYF.

This clonotype has at least ten counts. V usage is TRBV7-2 and J usage is TRBJ2-3; D remains ambiguous. Trimming left V 4 bases short and J 2 bases short, with 10 bases between. The CDR3 is 14 residues long. The germline V gene encodes CDR1 SGHTA and CDR2 FQGNSA. The CDR3 sequence is CASSSRQNTDTQYF. The CDR3 bases are TGTGCCAGCAGCTCTAGGCAAAACACAGATACGCAGTATTTT.

This clonotype turned up a few times. The gene calls are TRBV13 and TRBJ1-2; D is unresolved. V dropped 0 bases and J dropped 0 bases, with 11 bases sitting between them. CDR3 length: 16 amino acids. The germline V gene encodes CDR1 PRHDT and CDR2 FYEKMQ (reference sequence). CDR3 in amino acids: CASSLGFSTTNYGYTF. CDR3 nucleotide sequence: TGTGCCAGCAGCTTAGGATTTTCCACCACTAACTATGGCTACACCTTC.

The chain combines TRBV5-4 with TRBJ1-1; 8 nucleotides line up with TRBD1. Germline V lookup: CDR1 SGHNT, CDR2 YYREEE (reference sequence). Unmatched junction bases numbered 17, after V lost 2 bases and J lost 8 bases. This CDR3 region has 17 residues. This chain's CDR3 is CASSLGRTGLEFTEAFF. In nucleotides, the CDR3 is TGTGCCAGCAGCTTAGGCCGGACAGGGCTGGAGTTCACCGAAGCTTTCTTT. Supplemented by reference TRBV5-4 and TRBJ1-1, the full variable domain reads ETGVTQSPTHLIKTRGQQVTLRCSSQSGHNTVSWYQQALGQGPQFIFQYYREEENGRGNFPPRFSGLQFPNYSSELNVNALELDDSALYLCASSLGRTGLEFTEAFFGQGTRLTVV.

This clonotype was recorded a few times. V is TRBV24-1 and J is TRBJ1-2, with D unresolved. The CDR3 runs to 11 residues. Germline V lookup: CDR1 KGHDR, CDR2 SFDVKD. V was clipped by 0 bases and J by 10 bases, with 5 bases between them. The CDR3 nucleotides read TGTGCCACCAGTGATTTGAGAGTCTACACCTTC. Translation gives CATSDLRVYTF.

This clonotype was detected a few times. One end of the junction does not line up with germline, which may come from a read error. The chain has TRBV5-4 and TRBJ2-7; TRBD1 aligns across 7 bases. This CDR3 is 15 amino acids long. Germline CDR1 reads SGHNT; CDR2 reads YYREEE (reference sequence). The CDR3 coding sequence is TGTGCCAGCAGCTTATATGGGACAGCCTCCCACGAGCAGTACTTC. Its protein product is CASSLYGTASHEQYF.

There are many counts of this clonotype. This chain uses TRBV2 with TRBJ1-5; TRBD1 is a possible D gene (6 bases). The germline CDR1 and CDR2 sequences are SNHLY and FYNNEI. This CDR3 is 14 amino acids long. Trimming took off 6 bases at V and 4 bases at J, with 13 bases between the two ends. CDR3 sequence: CASSDTGRNQPQHF. As DNA, the CDR3 is TGTGCCAGCAGCGATACAGGGCGAAATCAGCCCCAGCATTTT.